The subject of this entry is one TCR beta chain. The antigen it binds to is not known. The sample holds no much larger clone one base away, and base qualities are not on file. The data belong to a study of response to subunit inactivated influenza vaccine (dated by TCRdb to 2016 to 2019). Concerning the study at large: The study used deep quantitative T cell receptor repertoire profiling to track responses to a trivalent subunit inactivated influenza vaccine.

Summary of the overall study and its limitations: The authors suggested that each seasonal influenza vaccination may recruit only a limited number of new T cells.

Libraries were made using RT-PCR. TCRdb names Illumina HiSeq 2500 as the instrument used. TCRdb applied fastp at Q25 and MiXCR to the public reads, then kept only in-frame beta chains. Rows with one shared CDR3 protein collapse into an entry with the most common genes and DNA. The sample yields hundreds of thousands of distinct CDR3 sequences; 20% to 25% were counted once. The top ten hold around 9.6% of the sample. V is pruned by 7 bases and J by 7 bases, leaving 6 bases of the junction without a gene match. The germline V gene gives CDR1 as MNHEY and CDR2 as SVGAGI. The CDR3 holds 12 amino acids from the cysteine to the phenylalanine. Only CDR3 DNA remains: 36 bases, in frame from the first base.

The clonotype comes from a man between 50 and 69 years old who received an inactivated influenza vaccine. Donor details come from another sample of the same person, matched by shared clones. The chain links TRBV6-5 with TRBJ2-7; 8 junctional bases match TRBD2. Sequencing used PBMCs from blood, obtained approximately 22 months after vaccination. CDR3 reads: CASTPRGGEQYF. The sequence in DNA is TGTGCCAGCACCCCACGGGGGGGAGAGCAGTACTTC.